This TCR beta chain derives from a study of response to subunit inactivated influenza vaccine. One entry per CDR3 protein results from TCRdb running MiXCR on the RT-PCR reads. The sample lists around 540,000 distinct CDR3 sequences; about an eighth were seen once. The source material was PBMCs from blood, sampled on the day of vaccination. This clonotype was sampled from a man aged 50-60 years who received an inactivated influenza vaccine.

The CDR3, as DNA: TGCGCCAGCAGCTTGGGGCCACTGGCAGGAGCTGGAAACACCATATATTTT. Residues: CASSLGPLAGAGNTIYF. The chain joins TRBV5-1 to TRBJ1-3; D is uncertain. The germline gives CDR1 SGHRS, CDR2 YFSETQ. V was trimmed by 0 bases and J by 2 bases, leaving 15 bases between them. This CDR3 comprises 17 residues.